This record covers a single T cell receptor (beta chain). Generated by immunoSEQ multiplex PCR, the TCRdb table keeps only in-frame clones and is missing some. The sample carries about 2 million clones, around 96% recorded once. The data were taken from a study of shared clonotypes between healthy human individuals. Germline assignment: CDR1 LNHNV and CDR2 YYDKDF (reference sequence). With 5 bases clipped from V and 5 bases from J, the junction kept 9 bases outside the gene matches. This CDR3 is built from 15 residues. CD8 cells regarded as naive lacked CD45RO, were positively chosen for CCR7, and omitted terminally differentiated effector memory CD45RA+ cells.

The sample was naive CD8+ T cells sorted from blood. This chain uses TRBV15 with TRBJ2-7; 10 nucleotides match TRBD1. The clonotype was recovered from a man aged 18-30 years in good health. CDR3 in amino acids: CATSSTGGRVHEQYF. The CDR3 DNA reads TGTGCCACCAGCTCGACAGGGGGCCGAGTCCACGAGCAGTACTTC.